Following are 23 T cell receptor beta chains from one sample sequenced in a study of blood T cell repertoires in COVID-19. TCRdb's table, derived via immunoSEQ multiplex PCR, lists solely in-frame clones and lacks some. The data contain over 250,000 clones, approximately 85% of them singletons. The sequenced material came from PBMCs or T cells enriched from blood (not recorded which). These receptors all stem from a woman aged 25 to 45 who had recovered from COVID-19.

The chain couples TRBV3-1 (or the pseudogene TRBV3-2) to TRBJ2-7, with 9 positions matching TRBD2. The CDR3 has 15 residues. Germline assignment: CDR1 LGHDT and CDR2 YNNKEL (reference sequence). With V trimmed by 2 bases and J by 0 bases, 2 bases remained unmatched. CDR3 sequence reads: CASSQYSGGSYEQYF. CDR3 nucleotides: TGTGCCAGCAGCCAATATAGCGGGGGCTCCTACGAGCAGTACTTC.

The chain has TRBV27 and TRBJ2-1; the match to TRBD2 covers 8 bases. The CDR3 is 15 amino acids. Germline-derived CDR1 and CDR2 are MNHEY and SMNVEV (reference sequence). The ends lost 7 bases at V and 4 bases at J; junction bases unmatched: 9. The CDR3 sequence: CASTNTGGGYNEQFF. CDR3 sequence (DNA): TGTGCCAGCACCAATACCGGGGGGGGTTACAATGAGCAGTTCTTC.

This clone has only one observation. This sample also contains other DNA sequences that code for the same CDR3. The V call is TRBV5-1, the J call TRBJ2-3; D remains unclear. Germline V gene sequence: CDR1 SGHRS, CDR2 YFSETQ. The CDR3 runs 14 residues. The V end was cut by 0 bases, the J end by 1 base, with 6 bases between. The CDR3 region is CASSLAQGTDTQYF. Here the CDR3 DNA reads TGCGCCAGCAGCTTGGCCCAGGGCACAGATACGCAGTATTTT. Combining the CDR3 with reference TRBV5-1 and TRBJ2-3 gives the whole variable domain KAGVTQTPRYLIKTRGQQVTLSCSPISGHRSVSWYQQTPGQGLQFLFEYFSETQRNKGNFPGRFSGRQFSNSRSEMNVSTLELGDSALYLCASSLAQGTDTQYFGPGTRLTVL.

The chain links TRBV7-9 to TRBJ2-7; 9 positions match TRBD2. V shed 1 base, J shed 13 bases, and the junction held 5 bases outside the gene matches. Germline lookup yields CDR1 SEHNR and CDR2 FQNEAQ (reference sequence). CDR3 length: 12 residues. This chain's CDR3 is CASSLDLAGLYF. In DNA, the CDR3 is TGTGCCAGCAGCTTAGATCTAGCGGGGCTATACTTC.

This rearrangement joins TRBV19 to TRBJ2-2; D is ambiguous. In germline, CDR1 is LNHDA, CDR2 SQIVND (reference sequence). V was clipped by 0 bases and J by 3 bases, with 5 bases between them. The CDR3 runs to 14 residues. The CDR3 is CASSIEEYTGELFF. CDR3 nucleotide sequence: TGTGCCAGTAGTATAGAAGAGTACACCGGGGAGCTGTTTTTT.

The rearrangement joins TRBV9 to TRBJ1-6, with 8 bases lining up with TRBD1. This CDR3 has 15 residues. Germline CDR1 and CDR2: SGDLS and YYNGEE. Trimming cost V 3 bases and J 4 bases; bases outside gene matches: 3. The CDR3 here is CASSADRGYNSPLHF. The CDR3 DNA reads TGTGCCAGCAGCGCCGACAGGGGTTATAATTCACCCCTCCACTTT.

The CDR3 DNA follows: TGTGCCAGCAGCCAGGACAGCGGGGGTTCCTACGAGCAGTACTTC. Amino acid sequence: CASSQDSGGSYEQYF. This rearrangement joins TRBV3-1 (or the pseudogene TRBV3-2) to TRBJ2-7, with 8 bases matching TRBD2. V lost 3 bases to trimming and J lost 1 base; unmatched junction nucleotides: 5. The CDR3 spans 15 residues. Germline lookup yields CDR1 LGHDT and CDR2 YNNKEL (reference sequence).

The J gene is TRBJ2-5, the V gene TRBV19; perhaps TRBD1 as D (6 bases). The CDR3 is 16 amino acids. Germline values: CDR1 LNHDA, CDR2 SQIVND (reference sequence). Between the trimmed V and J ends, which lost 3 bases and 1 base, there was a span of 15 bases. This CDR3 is CASSIWGTGRQETQYF. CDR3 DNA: TGTGCCAGTAGTATTTGGGGCACAGGGCGCCAAGAGACCCAGTACTTC.

The CDR3 is CASSEGWNTEAFF. The CDR3 DNA sequence: TGTGCCAGCAGTGAGGGCTGGAACACTGAAGCTTTCTTT. The V gene is TRBV2, the J gene TRBJ1-1; no reliable D call. This CDR3 has 13 amino acids. With 3 bases removed from V and 1 base from J, the gap between germline ends came to 6 bases. The V gene's germline CDR1 is SNHLY and CDR2 FYNNEI.

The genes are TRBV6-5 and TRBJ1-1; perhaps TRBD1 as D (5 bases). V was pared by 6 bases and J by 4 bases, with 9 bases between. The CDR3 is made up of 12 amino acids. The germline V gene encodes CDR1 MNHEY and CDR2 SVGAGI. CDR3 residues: CASRTGTTEAFF. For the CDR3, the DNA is TGTGCCAGCAGAACAGGAACCACTGAAGCTTTCTTT.

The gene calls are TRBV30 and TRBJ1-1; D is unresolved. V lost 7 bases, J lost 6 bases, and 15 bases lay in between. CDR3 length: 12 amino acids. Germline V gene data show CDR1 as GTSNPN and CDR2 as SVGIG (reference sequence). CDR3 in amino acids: CASGSGTAEAFF. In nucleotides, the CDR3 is TGTGCCTCTGGGTCGGGAACAGCTGAAGCTTTCTTT.

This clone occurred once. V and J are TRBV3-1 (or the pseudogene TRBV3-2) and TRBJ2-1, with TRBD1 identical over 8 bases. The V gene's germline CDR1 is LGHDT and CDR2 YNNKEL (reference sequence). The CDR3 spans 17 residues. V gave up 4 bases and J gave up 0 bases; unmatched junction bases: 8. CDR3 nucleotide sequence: TGTGCCAGCAGCCTCCTACTCGGACAGGGCTCCTACAATGAGCAGTTCTTC. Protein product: CASSLLLGQGSYNEQFF.

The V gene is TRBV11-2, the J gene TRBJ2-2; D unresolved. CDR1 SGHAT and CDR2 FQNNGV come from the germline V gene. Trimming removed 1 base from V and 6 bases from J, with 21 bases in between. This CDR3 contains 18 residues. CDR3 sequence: CASSLVPIQVGGSGELFF. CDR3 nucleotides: TGTGCCAGCAGCTTAGTCCCGATCCAGGTTGGTGGTTCCGGGGAGCTGTTTTTT.

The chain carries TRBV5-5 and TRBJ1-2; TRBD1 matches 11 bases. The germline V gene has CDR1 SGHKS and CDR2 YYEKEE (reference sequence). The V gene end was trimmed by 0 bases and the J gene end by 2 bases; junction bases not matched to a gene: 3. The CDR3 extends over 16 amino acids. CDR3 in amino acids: CASSLVGQGGNYGYTF. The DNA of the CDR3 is TGTGCCAGCAGCTTGGTGGGACAGGGGGGAAACTATGGCTACACCTTC.

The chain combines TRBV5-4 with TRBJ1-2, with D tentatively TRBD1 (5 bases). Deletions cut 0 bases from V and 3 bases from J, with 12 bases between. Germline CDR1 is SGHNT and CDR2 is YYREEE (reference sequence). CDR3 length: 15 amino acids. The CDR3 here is CASSLGAGGDYGYTF. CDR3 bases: TGTGCCAGCAGCTTGGGCGCCGGGGGGGACTATGGCTACACCTTC.

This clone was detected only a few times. Here the CDR3 DNA reads TGTGCCAGCAGTCCCAGCAAGGGACACTGGAATCAGCCCCAGCATTTT. Protein: CASSPSKGHWNQPQHF. J is TRBJ1-5 and V is TRBV27; D perhaps matches TRBD1 (6 bases). This CDR3 has 16 residues. V lost 5 bases and J lost 4, with 18 bases in between. In germline, CDR1 is MNHEY, CDR2 SMNVEV (reference sequence).

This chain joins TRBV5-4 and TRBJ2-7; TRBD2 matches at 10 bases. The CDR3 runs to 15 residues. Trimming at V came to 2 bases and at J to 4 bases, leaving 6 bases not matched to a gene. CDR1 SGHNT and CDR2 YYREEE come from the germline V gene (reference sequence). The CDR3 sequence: CASSFSASGGYEQYF. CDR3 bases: TGTGCCAGCAGCTTTTCGGCTAGCGGGGGATACGAGCAGTACTTC.

CDR3 nucleotide sequence: TGTGCCAGCAGCTGGGGGGGACTAATTGAAGCTTTCTTT. This translates into CASSWGGLIEAFF. This chain connects TRBV11-3 to TRBJ1-1; D possibly corresponds to TRBD1 (5 bases). Trimming removed 4 bases at V and 7 bases at J, with 13 bases between. The germline gives CDR1 SGHNT, CDR2 YENEEA. The CDR3 has 13 residues.

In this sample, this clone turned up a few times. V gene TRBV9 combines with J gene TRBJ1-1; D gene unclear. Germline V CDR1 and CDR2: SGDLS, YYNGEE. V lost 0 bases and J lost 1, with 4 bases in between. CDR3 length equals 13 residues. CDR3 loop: CASSVDGNTEAFF. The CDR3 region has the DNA TGTGCCAGCAGCGTAGACGGGAACACTGAAGCTTTCTTT.

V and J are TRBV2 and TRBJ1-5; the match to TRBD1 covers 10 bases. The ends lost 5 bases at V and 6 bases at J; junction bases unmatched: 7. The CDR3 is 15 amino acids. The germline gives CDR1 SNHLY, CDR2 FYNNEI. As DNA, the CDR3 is TGTGCCAGCAGTCTTCAGACAGGGGGCGGTCAGCCCCAGCATTTT. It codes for CASSLQTGGGQPQHF.

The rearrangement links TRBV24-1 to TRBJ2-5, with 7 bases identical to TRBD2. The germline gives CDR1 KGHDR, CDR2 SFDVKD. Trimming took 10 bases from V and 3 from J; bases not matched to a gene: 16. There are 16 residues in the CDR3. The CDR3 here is CATSLGVVRGEETQYF. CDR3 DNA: TGTGCCACTTCCTTGGGGGTCGTACGGGGGGAAGAGACCCAGTACTTC.

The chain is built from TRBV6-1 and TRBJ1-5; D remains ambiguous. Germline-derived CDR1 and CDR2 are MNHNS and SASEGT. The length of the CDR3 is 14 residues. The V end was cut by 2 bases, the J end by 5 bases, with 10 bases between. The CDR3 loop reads CASSELAFYQPQHF. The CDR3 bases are TGTGCCAGCAGTGAACTGGCTTTTTATCAGCCCCAGCATTTT.

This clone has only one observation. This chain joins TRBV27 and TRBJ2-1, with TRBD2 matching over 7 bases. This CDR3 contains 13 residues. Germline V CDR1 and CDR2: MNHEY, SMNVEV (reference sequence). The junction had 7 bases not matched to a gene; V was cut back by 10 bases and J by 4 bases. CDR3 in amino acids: CAMGEGYYNEQFF. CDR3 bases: TGTGCCATGGGGGAGGGGTATTACAATGAGCAGTTCTTC.